Described below is a single TCR beta chain sequence and its context. Its antigen is undetermined. The method was immunoSEQ multiplex PCR; TCRdb's version includes in-frame clones alone and lacks a portion of them. The sample lists 95,000 to 110,000 clones; about 90% were seen once. This sample is part of a study of T cell responses to AZD1222 COVID-19 vaccine. Overall study context: It was second doses at about 4 or about 12 weeks that were pooled.

The study, taken as a whole, reports: White British people made up most donors, females outnumbered males, and clonal diversity was possibly underestimated.

This sequence was found in an adult in good health. This specimen consisted of peripheral blood, obtained on day 0 of AZD1222 vaccination.

CDR3 DNA: TGTGCCAGCAGCCCCGAGGGACAGGGGAATGGCATTCAGTACTTC. Translation: CASSPEGQGNGIQYF. This rearrangement joins TRBV7-6 to TRBJ2-4; 10 positions agree with TRBD1. Germline-derived CDR1 and CDR2 are SGHVS and FNYEAQ. This CDR3 region has 15 residues. V shed 5 bases and J 9 bases; nucleotides not matched to a gene: 10.